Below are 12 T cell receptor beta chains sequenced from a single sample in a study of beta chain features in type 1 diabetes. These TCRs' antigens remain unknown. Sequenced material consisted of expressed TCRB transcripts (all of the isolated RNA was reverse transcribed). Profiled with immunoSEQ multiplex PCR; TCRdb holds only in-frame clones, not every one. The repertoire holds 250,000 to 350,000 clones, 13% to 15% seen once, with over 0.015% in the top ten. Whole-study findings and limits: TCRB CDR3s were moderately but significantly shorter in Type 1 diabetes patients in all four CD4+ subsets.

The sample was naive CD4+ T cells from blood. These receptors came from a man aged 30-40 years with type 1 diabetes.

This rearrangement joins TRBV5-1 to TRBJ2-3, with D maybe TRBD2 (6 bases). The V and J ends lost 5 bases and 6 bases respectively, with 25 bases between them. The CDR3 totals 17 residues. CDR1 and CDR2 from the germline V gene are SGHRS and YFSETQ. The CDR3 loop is CASRRRGLASFVDTQYF. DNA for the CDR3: TGCGCCAGCAGGAGGAGGGGTCTGGCCAGTTTCGTGGATACGCAGTATTTT.

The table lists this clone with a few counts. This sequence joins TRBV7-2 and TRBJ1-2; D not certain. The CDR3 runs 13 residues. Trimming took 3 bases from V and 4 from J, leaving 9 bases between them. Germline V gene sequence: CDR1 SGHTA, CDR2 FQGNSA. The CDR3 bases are TGTGCCAGCAGCTTCGGGGTTACCTATGGCTACACCTTC. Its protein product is CASSFGVTYGYTF.

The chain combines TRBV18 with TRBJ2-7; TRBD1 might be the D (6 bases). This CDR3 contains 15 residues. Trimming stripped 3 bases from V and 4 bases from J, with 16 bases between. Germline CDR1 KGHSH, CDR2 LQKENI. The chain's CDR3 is CASSPGGTGFYEQYF. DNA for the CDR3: TGTGCCAGCTCACCCGGCGGTACAGGGTTTTACGAGCAGTACTTC.

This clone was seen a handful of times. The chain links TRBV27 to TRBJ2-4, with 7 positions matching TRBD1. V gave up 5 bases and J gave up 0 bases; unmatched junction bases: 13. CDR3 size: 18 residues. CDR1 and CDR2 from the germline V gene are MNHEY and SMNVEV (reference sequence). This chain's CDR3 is CASSLKGQMVGAKNIQYF. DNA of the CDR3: TGTGCCAGCAGTCTGAAGGGACAGATGGTTGGAGCCAAAAACATTCAGTACTTC.

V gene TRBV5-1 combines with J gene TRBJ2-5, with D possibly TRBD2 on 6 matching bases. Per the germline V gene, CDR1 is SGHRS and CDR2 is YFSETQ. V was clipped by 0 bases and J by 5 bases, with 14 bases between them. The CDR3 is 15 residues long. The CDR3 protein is CASSLVELASETQYF. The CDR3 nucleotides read TGCGCCAGCAGCTTGGTGGAACTAGCTTCTGAGACCCAGTACTTC.

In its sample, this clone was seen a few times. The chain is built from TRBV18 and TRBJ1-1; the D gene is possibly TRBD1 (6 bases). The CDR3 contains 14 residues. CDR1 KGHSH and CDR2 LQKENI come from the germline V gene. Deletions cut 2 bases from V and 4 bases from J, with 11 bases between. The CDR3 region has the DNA TGTGCCAGCTCACCAGAGGGACAAAGCACTGAAGCTTTCTTT. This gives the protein CASSPEGQSTEAFF.

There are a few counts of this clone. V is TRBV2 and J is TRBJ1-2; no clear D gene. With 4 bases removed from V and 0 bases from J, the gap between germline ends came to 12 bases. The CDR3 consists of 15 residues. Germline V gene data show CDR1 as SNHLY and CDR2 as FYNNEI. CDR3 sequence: CASSGLRGANYGYTF. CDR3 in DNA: TGTGCCAGCAGTGGATTACGGGGAGCTAACTATGGCTACACCTTC.

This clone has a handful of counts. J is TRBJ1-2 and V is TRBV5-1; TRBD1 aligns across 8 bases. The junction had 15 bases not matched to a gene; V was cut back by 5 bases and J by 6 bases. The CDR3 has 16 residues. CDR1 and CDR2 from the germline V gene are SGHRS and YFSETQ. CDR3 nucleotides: TGCGCCAGCAGTTTCGGCCCTACGACAGGGGCGGATGGCTACACCTTC. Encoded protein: CASSFGPTTGADGYTF.

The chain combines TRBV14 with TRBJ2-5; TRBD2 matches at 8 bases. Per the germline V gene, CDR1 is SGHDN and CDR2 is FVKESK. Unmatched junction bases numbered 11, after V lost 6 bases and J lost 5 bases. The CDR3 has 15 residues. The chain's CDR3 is CASRGSREDVETQYF. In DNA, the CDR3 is TGTGCCAGCAGGGGGTCGCGGGAGGATGTTGAGACCCAGTACTTC.

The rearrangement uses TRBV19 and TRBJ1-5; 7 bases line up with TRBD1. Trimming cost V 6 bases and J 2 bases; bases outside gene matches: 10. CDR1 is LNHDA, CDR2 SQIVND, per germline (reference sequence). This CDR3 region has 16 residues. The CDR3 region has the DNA TGTGCCAGTAGGGCCAGGGGGGCTAGTGGCAATCAGCCCCAGCATTTT. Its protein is CASRARGASGNQPQHF.

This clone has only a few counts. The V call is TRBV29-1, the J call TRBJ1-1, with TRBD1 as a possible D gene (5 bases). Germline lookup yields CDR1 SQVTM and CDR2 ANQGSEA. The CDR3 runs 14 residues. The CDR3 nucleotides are TGCAGTACTCAGGACCCAGGGAGGAGAACTGAAGCTTTCTTT. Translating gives CSTQDPGRRTEAFF.

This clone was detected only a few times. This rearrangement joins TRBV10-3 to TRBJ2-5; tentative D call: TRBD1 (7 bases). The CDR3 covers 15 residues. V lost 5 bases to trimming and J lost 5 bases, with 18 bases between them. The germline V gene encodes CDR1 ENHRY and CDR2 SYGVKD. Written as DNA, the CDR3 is TGTGCCATCAGTACTCCACAGGGGAGCGGGGAGACCCAGTACTTC. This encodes CAISTPQGSGETQYF.